The subject of this entry is one TCR beta chain. Its antigen is unknown. The authors ran a second PCR of roughly 6 to 12 cycles using a sample-barcoded 5' primer and a J-beta primer mix. MiXCR, run by TCRdb on the 5' RACE reads, gives a single entry per CDR3 protein. The sample carries about 670,000 distinct CDR3 sequences, 45% to 60% recorded once. V shed 2 bases and J shed 5 bases, with 12 bases lying between them. The CDR3 has 14 residues. These data come from a study of blood T cells in healthy people across ages. Whole-study findings and limits: Expanded clonotype shifts may have been confounded, as the donors had an unknown CMV status.

This receptor was taken from a woman of 80 years or more in good health. This chain links TRBV12-3 or TRBV12-4 with TRBJ2-5; D is ambiguous. The sequenced sample consisted of blood. CDR3 loop: CASSLLSVSETQYF. Written as DNA, the CDR3 is TGTGCCAGCAGTTTATTGTCAGTTTCGGAGACCCAGTACTTC.